These T cell receptor beta chains were read from a single sample in a study of T cells in Graves' hyperthyroidism and ophthalmopathy. MiXCR, applied by TCRdb to the multiplex PCR reads, yields one record per CDR3 protein. The sample shows 300,000 to 500,000 distinct CDR3 sequences, roughly 13% of them seen only once. The sample comprised blood. The receptors here all came from a man aged 45-65 years with Graves' ophthalmopathy. CDR3s include the opening cysteine and the closing phenylalanine or tryptophan. A clone size is listed for some rows: how often the clone was seen (once, few, many), or a class if it is expanded.

j_call,cdr3_length,clone_size,v_call,cdr3_aa
TRBJ2-7,15,many,TRBV6-5,CASSYSSSGTYEQYF
TRBJ1-1,13,many,TRBV27,CASSFRLNTEAFF
TRBJ2-7,15,many,TRBV6-1,CASSPTSEYSYEQYF
TRBJ2-3,14,many,TRBV9,CASSPARGTDTQYF
TRBJ2-1,17,many,TRBV30,CAWSRTSRMSSYNEQFF
TRBJ1-2,14,many,TRBV11-3,CASSWGQGAYGYTF
TRBJ1-2,16,.,TRBV7-2,CASSSRLQELNYGYTF
TRBJ2-1,14,few,TRBV6-2/TRBV6-3,CASTRHGGSDEQFF
TRBJ2-7,14,many,TRBV7-2,CASSLGLKAYEQYF
TRBJ2-1,16,once,TRBV28,CASSPGRGASYNEQFF
TRBJ2-1,17,few,TRBV19,CASSPDSGTGARGEQFF
TRBJ1-2,12,few,TRBV29-1,CSVPYRDYGYTF
TRBJ2-5,15,many,TRBV27,CASRSGLALQETQYF
TRBJ2-7,15,few,TRBV19,CASSIFLAGSYEQYF
TRBJ2-3,17,.,TRBV11-2,CASSELDVGPGGDTQYF
TRBJ2-3,15,.,TRBV6-1,CATTLAGGPTDTQYF
TRBJ2-3,14,many,TRBV20-1,CSARVSVGTDTQYF
TRBJ2-5,17,.,TRBV20-1,CSAPVGLAGGKRETQYF
TRBJ2-1,15,.,TRBV6-1,CASLPERQDYNEQFF
TRBJ2-5,15,once,TRBV14,CASSDGLAGVETQYF
TRBJ1-1,13,many,TRBV29-1,CSVESQGMTEAFF
TRBJ2-2,14,.,TRBV2,CASSKRESTGELFF
TRBJ2-5,14,many,TRBV5-5,CASSLAIDQETQYF
TRBJ2-1,17,many,TRBV7-8,CASSLSTTSGTYNEQFF
TRBJ1-1,13,few,TRBV27,CASSLLGPRGAFF
TRBJ2-1,12,many,TRBV7-8,CASSSDFDEQFF
TRBJ2-7,15,few,TRBV6-1,CASSEDLYSSYEQYF
TRBJ1-5,16,many,TRBV4-1,CASSLVWTRRNQPQHF
TRBJ2-7,13,many,TRBV13,CASSSLGASEQYF
TRBJ2-1,15,once,TRBV10-1,CASSESTDEVNEQFF
TRBJ2-2,14,few,TRBV29-1,CSVFGSLNTGELFF
TRBJ2-2,16,.,TRBV11-2,CASSLGRGRATGELFF
TRBJ2-7,16,few,TRBV2,CASSSKPTEIDYEQYF
TRBJ2-2,17,few,TRBV10-1,CASSRWVIAGSVGELFF
TRBJ2-1,14,few,TRBV24-1,CATSDSFTRPEQFF
TRBJ1-6,13,.,TRBV3-1,CAAGGGRNSPLHF
TRBJ2-1,14,once,TRBV29-1,CSVSRDRDHNEQFF
TRBJ2-5,15,many,TRBV20-1,CSASLAAMAGETQYF